This passage covers 31 T cell receptor beta chains from one sample sequenced in a study of shared clonotypes between healthy human individuals. Repertoires were generated with immunoSEQ multiplex PCR, while TCRdb's copy carries only in-frame clones and drops some. The table lists about 2.3 million clones, 80% to 95% of them singletons. What was sequenced was naive CD4+ T cells from PBMCs. Subset described: CD45RA+ positively selected. The origin of the receptors is a young man in good health. Some clones in this sample may be carry-over from other donors' samples.

This clone occurred once. The sample holds other DNA sequences that translate to the same CDR3. The chain joins TRBV6-1 to TRBJ1-2, with a weak D call TRBD1 (5 bases). The CDR3 runs to 15 residues. V gave up 0 bases and J gave up 4 bases, with 12 bases separating them. Germline CDR1 MNHNS, CDR2 SASEGT. In DNA form, the CDR3 reads TGTGCCAGCAGTGAAGCGAGCGCGGGGGGCTATGGCTACACCTTC. Translating it yields CASSEASAGGYGYTF.

The chain couples TRBV28 to TRBJ2-7; D tentatively reads TRBD1 or TRBD2 (5 bases each). The ends were cut back, 6 bases at V and 3 bases at J, with 15 bases in the middle. Germline V gives CDR1 MDHEN, CDR2 SYDVKM. This CDR3 comprises 14 residues. CDR3 amino acids: CASSIPGPNYEQYF. For the CDR3, the DNA is TGTGCCAGCAGCATACCGGGACCTAACTACGAGCAGTACTTC.

Notes on this clone: The sample holds other DNA sequences that translate to the same CDR3. The rearrangement joins TRBV28 to TRBJ2-5; D remains ambiguous. V shed 5 bases and J shed 5 bases, with 6 bases lying between them. This CDR3 comprises 11 residues. The germline V gene encodes CDR1 MDHEN and CDR2 SYDVKM. CDR3 region: CASSPRETQYF. CDR3 nucleotides: TGTGCCAGCAGTCCCCGCGAGACCCAGTACTTC.

This clone was detected only once. This chain connects TRBV6-6 to TRBJ2-7; D might be TRBD2 (5 bases). The CDR3 runs 14 residues. Germline assignment: CDR1 MNHNY and CDR2 SVGAGI (reference sequence). V was cut by 2 bases and J by 2 bases, with 10 bases left in between. CDR3 region: CASSYVAPTYEQYF. Here the CDR3 DNA reads TGTGCCAGCAGTTACGTAGCGCCAACCTACGAGCAGTACTTC.

The chain is built from TRBV27 and TRBJ2-3; D might be TRBD1 or TRBD2, each matching 6 bases. Germline values: CDR1 MNHEY, CDR2 SMNVEV (reference sequence). This CDR3 region has 15 residues. The V end lost 6 bases, the J end lost 6 bases, and 19 bases lay between the germline ends. CDR3 coding DNA: TGTGCCAGCAGGGGGGGCGCGGGACCTCCGGATACGCAGTATTTT. The encoded protein is CASRGGAGPPDTQYF.

This clone came up once. This chain connects TRBV5-1 to TRBJ2-1; possibly TRBD1 for D (6 bases). From germline, CDR1 is SGHRS and CDR2 YFSETQ. The V and J ends lost 4 bases and 2 bases respectively, with 13 bases between them. The CDR3 has 15 residues. The CDR3 nucleotides are TGCGCCAGCAGCATAACAGGGCAGGCCTACAATGAGCAGTTCTTC. Protein: CASSITGQAYNEQFF.

Worth noting for this clone: At the DNA level, this CDR3 is encoded by other sequences in the same sample as well. For the CDR3, the DNA is TGTGCCAGCAGCTCCGCGGGTTCCACAGATACGCAGTATTTT. It yields the protein CASSSAGSTDTQYF. This chain uses TRBV7-9 with TRBJ2-3, with D maybe TRBD2 (5 bases). CDR1 is SEHNR and CDR2 is FQNEAQ in the germline V gene (reference sequence). CDR3 length: 14 amino acids. V shed 4 bases and J shed 2 bases, with 10 bases lying between them.

The J gene is TRBJ2-6, the V gene TRBV7-9; D might be TRBD2 (6 bases). The CDR3 extends over 17 amino acids. Germline V gene data show CDR1 as SEHNR and CDR2 as FQNEAQ (reference sequence). V lost 4 bases, J lost 1 base, and 14 bases lay in between. The CDR3 DNA reads TGTGCCAGCAGCTATCCGGGCCGGGAGTCTGGGGCCAACGTCCTGACTTTC. Translation: CASSYPGRESGANVLTF.

Regarding this clone: A junction end diverges from the germline sequence, so it may reflect a read error. The identical CDR3 is also encoded by other nucleotide sequences in the sample. The chain combines TRBV7-9 with TRBJ1-5; weak D call: TRBD1 (6 bases). This CDR3 has 14 amino acids. Germline V gives CDR1 SEHNR, CDR2 FQNEAQ (reference sequence). CDR3 DNA sequence: TGTGCCAGTAGCTTAGGAGGGGGGAATCAGCCCCAGCATTTT. Amino acid sequence: CASSLGGGNQPQHF.

The rearrangement links TRBV9 to TRBJ2-5, with TRBD1 matching 8 bases. Germline loops: CDR1 SGDLS, CDR2 YYNGEE. The CDR3 is 15 residues long. Trimming removed 1 base from V and 5 bases from J; junction bases left unmatched: 7. The CDR3 nucleotides read TGTGCCAGCAGCGTACGACAGGGGATTACTGAGACCCAGTACTTC. Protein product: CASSVRQGITETQYF.

Only one count was recorded for this clone. The gene calls are TRBV28 and TRBJ1-5, with D possibly TRBD1 on 5 matching bases. Trimming shortened V by 3 bases and J by 2 bases, and 11 bases separated the two germline ends. The CDR3 sequence is 15 residues long. Germline lookup yields CDR1 MDHEN and CDR2 SYDVKM. The CDR3 DNA sequence: TGTGCCAGCAGTTTCCAGGGAGGGGGCAATCAGCCCCAGCATTTT. This sequence encodes CASSFQGGGNQPQHF.

This chain uses TRBV5-1 with TRBJ1-3; D remains ambiguous. Between the trimmed V and J ends, which lost 0 bases and 0 bases, there was a span of 13 bases. Germline-derived CDR1 and CDR2 are SGHRS and YFSETQ. This CDR3 has 17 amino acids. CDR3 sequence (DNA): TGCGCCAGCAGCTTGGTTCCGGGTAGTCTCTCTGGAAACACCATATATTTT. The encoded protein is CASSLVPGSLSGNTIYF.

The chain links TRBV7-3 to TRBJ1-3; the D is unclear. This CDR3 is 13 amino acids long. Germline V gene lookup returns CDR1 SGHTA and CDR2 FQGTGA. Trimming stripped 9 bases from V and 0 bases from J, with 9 bases between. The CDR3 DNA reads as TGTGCCAGTTCCGGGGACTCTGGAAACACCATATATTTT. This sequence encodes CASSGDSGNTIYF. The full variable domain, in which reference TRBV7-3 and TRBJ1-3 provide the parts outside the CDR3, is GAGVSQTPSNKVTEKGKYVELRCDPISGHTALYWYRQSLGQGPEFLIYFQGTGAADDSGLPNDRFFAVRPEGSVSTLKIQRTERGDSAVYLCASSGDSGNTIYFGEGSWLTVV.

The V call is TRBV30, the J call TRBJ2-7; D is unclear. Trimming removed 3 bases from V and 5 bases from J, with 8 bases in between. Germline lookup yields CDR1 GTSNPN and CDR2 SVGIG (reference sequence). The CDR3 has 11 amino acids. The CDR3 reads CAWRSEHEQYF. The CDR3 DNA reads as TGTGCCTGGAGATCTGAGCACGAGCAGTACTTC.

This clone occurred once. The CDR3 bases are TGTGCCAGCAGTTTCCGGACAGGGCCTCAGTACTTC. Translated: CASSFRTGPQYF. V usage is TRBV6-5 and J usage is TRBJ2-7, with 8 bases fitting TRBD1. The germline V gene encodes CDR1 MNHEY and CDR2 SVGAGI. The CDR3 length is 12 residues. Trimming took 4 bases from V and 10 from J; bases not matched to a gene: 6.

J is TRBJ2-1 and V is TRBV28; TRBD2 agrees at 10 bases. Trimming at V came to 5 bases and at J to 5 bases, leaving 9 bases not matched to a gene. CDR3 length equals 16 residues. Looked up from germline, CDR1 is MDHEN and CDR2 is SYDVKM. The CDR3 loop is CASSETAGGVNNEQFF. CDR3 nucleotides: TGTGCCAGCAGTGAGACAGCGGGAGGGGTAAACAATGAGCAGTTCTTC.

V usage is TRBV9 and J usage is TRBJ2-7, with a weak D call TRBD1 (6 bases). Trimming left V 3 bases short and J 0 bases short, with 10 bases between. This CDR3 region has 14 residues. Germline loops: CDR1 SGDLS, CDR2 YYNGEE. DNA of the CDR3: TGTGCCAGCAGCGCGGACAGTAGCTCCTACGAGCAGTACTTC. It codes for CASSADSSSYEQYF.

The chain couples TRBV15 to TRBJ2-1, with D possibly matching TRBD1 (6 bases). Trimming removed 3 bases at V and 10 bases at J, with 13 bases between. The CDR3 loop spans 13 amino acids. Germline values: CDR1 LNHNV, CDR2 YYDKDF (reference sequence). DNA for the CDR3: TGTGCCACCAGCAGTGGGGGCGATGGGGAGCAGTTCTTC. This encodes CATSSGGDGEQFF.

This clone has only a few counts. The genes are TRBV4-3 and TRBJ1-1; D gene ambiguous. The germline gives CDR1 LGHNA, CDR2 YSLEER. Trimming removed 1 base from V and 1 base from J, with 13 bases in between. CDR3 size: 16 residues. CDR3 amino acids: CASSQALPGENTEAFF. CDR3 nucleotides: TGCGCCAGCAGCCAAGCATTACCAGGAGAGAACACTGAAGCTTTCTTT.

The chain links TRBV28 to TRBJ2-2; the D is unclear. Per germline, CDR1 MDHEN and CDR2 SYDVKM. Trimming took off 6 bases at V and 0 bases at J, with 8 bases between the two ends. This CDR3 is built from 14 residues. CDR3 protein: CASSPFSNTGELFF. The CDR3 nucleotides read TGTGCCAGCAGCCCTTTCTCGAACACCGGGGAGCTGTTTTTT.

This chain joins TRBV7-8 and TRBJ2-2, with TRBD2 matching over 11 bases. The CDR3 has 18 amino acids. The germline CDR1 and CDR2 sequences are SGHVS and FQNEAQ. Germline trimming cut 0 bases from V and 1 base from J; bases unmatched to any gene: 4. The CDR3, as DNA: TGTGCCAGCAGCTTAGCGGACGGACTAGCGGGGAACACCGGGGAGCTGTTTTTT. Its protein is CASSLADGLAGNTGELFF.

The rearrangement joins TRBV11-2 to TRBJ2-2; D is unresolved. The CDR3 extends over 13 amino acids. V gave up 5 bases and J gave up 7 bases, with 11 bases separating them. Germline CDR1 is SGHAT and CDR2 is FQNNGV. CDR3 in DNA: TGTGCCAGCAGCCCCGGGCGACACGGGGAGCTGTTTTTT. Protein: CASSPGRHGELFF.

J is TRBJ1-5 and V is TRBV11-1, with D possibly matching TRBD1 (5 bases). The CDR3 extends over 15 amino acids. V lost 5 bases to trimming and J lost 0 bases, with 11 bases between them. Germline V gene sequence: CDR1 SGHAT, CDR2 FQDESV (reference sequence). CDR3 loop: CASSPGPASNQPQHF. CDR3 bases: TGTGCCAGCAGCCCGGGGCCAGCTAGCAATCAGCCCCAGCATTTT.

The chain carries TRBV11-2 and TRBJ2-1; no firm D call. Between the trimmed V and J ends, which lost 1 base and 9 bases, there was a span of 7 bases. This CDR3 has 12 amino acids. The V gene's germline CDR1 is SGHAT and CDR2 FQNNGV. This chain's CDR3 is CASSLGAIEQFF. CDR3 nucleotide sequence: TGTGCCAGCAGCTTAGGGGCCATTGAGCAGTTCTTC.

The chain couples TRBV5-4 to TRBJ2-7, with D perhaps TRBD1 (6 bases). The CDR3 runs to 15 residues. CDR1 and CDR2 (germline): SGHNT, YYREEE (reference sequence). Trimming removed 6 bases at V and 0 bases at J, with 16 bases between. CDR3 sequence (DNA): TGTGCCAGCAACCGGAAGGGGGAAGGCTCCTACGAGCAGTACTTC. It encodes CASNRKGEGSYEQYF.

The J gene is TRBJ2-7, the V gene TRBV11-3, with 10 bases fitting TRBD2. V trimming: 11 bases; J trimming: 6 bases; junction bases outside the gene matches: 7. The germline V gene has CDR1 SGHNT and CDR2 YENEEA. The CDR3 covers 12 residues. CDR3 bases: TGTGCCTCGGGAGCTAGCGGGAGCGAGCAGTACTTC. It encodes CASGASGSEQYF.

The V call is TRBV11-2, the J call TRBJ2-5; 9 positions agree with TRBD1. The germline V gene encodes CDR1 SGHAT and CDR2 FQNNGV. Losses at the gene ends were 1 base for V and 4 bases for J; bases not matched to a gene: 7. This CDR3 region has 16 residues. The CDR3 DNA reads as TGTGCCAGCAGCTTAGTTACAGGGGGCCGGACAGAGACCCAGTACTTC. Protein product: CASSLVTGGRTETQYF.

This chain joins TRBV6-5 and TRBJ2-7, with 12 bases matching TRBD2. Germline CDR1 and CDR2: MNHEY and SVGAGI. The CDR3 loop spans 14 amino acids. The V and J ends lost 6 bases and 1 base, in that order; junction bases with no gene match: 1. CDR3 amino acids: CASRGLAGSYEQYF. CDR3 DNA sequence: TGTGCCAGCAGGGGACTAGCGGGTTCCTACGAGCAGTACTTC.

On this clone: The same CDR3 arises from other DNA sequences in this sample as well. The CDR3 nucleotides read TGCGCCAGCAGCCTCGTCGGAGGGGGGAATGAGCAGTTCTTC. Translating gives CASSLVGGGNEQFF. The chain uses TRBV5-1 and TRBJ2-1, with D perhaps TRBD1 or TRBD2 (6 bases each). The germline V gene has CDR1 SGHRS and CDR2 YFSETQ. This CDR3 is built from 14 residues. V was cut by 4 bases and J by 7 bases, with 15 bases left in between.

The V gene is TRBV6-5, the J gene TRBJ1-6; D unclear. The CDR3 has 15 amino acids. Germline loops: CDR1 MNHEY, CDR2 SVGAGI. Trimming pared 3 bases from V and 8 bases from J, leaving 14 bases between. CDR3 sequence reads: CASSYGRLDDSPLHF. CDR3 DNA sequence: TGTGCCAGCAGTTATGGGAGGTTGGACGATTCACCCCTCCACTTT.

As to this clone: Other DNA sequences in this specimen translate into the identical CDR3. The CDR3: CASSYGGEQYF. In DNA form, the CDR3 reads TGTGCCAGCAGCTACGGTGGCGAGCAGTACTTC. V is TRBV7-2 and J is TRBJ2-7; D is unclear. CDR3 length: 11 residues. CDR1 is SGHTA and CDR2 is FQGNSA in the germline V gene. V lost 4 bases to trimming and J lost 6 bases, with 7 bases between them.